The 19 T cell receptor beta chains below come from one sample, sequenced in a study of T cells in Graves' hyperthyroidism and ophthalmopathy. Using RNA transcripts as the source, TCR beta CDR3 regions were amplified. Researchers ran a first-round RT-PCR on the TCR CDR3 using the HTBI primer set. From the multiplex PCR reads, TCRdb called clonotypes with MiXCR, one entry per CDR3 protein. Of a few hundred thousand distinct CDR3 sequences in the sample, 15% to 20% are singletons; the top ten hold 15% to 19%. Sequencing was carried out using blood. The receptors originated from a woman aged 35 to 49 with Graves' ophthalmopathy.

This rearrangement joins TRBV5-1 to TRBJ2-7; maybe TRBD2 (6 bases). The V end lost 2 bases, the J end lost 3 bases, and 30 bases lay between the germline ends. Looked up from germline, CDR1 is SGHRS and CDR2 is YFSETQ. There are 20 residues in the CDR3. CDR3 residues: CASSFSPRHTGSLWDYEQYF. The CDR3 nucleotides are TGCGCCAGCAGCTTCAGTCCCAGACACACCGGGAGTCTATGGGACTACGAGCAGTACTTC.

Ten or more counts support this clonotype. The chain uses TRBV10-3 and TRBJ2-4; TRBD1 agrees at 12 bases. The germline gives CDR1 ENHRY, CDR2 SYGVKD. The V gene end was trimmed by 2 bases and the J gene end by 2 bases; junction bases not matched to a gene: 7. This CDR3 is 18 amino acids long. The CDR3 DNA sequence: TGTGCCATCAGTGAGGGGACAGGGGGCGATTCGACCAAAAACATTCAGTACTTC. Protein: CAISEGTGGDSTKNIQYF.

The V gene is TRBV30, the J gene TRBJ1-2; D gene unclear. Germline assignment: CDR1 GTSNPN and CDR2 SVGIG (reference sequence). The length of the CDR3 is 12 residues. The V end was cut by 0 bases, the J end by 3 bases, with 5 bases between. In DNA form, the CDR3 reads TGTGCCTGGAGTGTTTACGACTATGGCTACACCTTC. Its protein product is CAWSVYDYGYTF.

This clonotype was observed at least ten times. The CDR3 reads CASSLYNRVHETQYF. Here the CDR3 DNA reads TGTGCCAGCAGTTTGTACAACAGGGTCCATGAGACCCAGTACTTC. The chain couples TRBV12-3 or TRBV12-4 to TRBJ2-5; possible D gene TRBD1, 6 bases. V was trimmed by 3 bases and J by 5 bases, leaving 16 bases between them. The CDR3 spans 15 residues.

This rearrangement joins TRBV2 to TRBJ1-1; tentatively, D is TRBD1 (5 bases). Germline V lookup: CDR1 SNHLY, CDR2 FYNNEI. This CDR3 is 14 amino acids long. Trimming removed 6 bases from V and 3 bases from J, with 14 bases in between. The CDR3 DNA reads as TGTGCCAGCAGAGGTGGACACGCGGACACTGAAGCTTTCTTT. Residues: CASRGGHADTEAFF.

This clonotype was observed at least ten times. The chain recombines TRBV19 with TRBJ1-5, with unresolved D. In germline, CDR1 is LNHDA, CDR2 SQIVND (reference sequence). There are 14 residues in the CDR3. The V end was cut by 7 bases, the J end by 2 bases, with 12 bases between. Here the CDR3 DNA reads TGTGCCAGTACCGTCGGACGCTGCAATCAGCCCCAGCATTTT. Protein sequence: CASTVGRCNQPQHF.

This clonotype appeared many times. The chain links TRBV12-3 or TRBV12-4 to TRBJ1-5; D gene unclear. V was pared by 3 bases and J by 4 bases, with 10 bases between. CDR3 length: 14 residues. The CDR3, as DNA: TGTGCCAGCAGTTTTAAAGGGTCGAATCAGCCCCAGCATTTT. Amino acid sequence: CASSFKGSNQPQHF.

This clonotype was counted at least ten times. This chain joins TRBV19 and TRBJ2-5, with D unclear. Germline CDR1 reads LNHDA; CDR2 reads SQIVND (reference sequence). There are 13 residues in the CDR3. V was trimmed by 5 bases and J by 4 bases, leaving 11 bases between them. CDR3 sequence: CASSVTIGETQYF. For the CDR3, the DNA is TGTGCCAGTAGTGTAACGATCGGAGAGACCCAGTACTTC. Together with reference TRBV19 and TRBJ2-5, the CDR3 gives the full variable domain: DGGITQSPKYLFRKEGQNVTLSCEQNLNHDAMYWYRQDPGQGLRLIYYSQIVNDFQKGDIAEGYSVSREKKESFPLTVTSAQKNPTAFYLCASSVTIGETQYFGPGTRLLVL.

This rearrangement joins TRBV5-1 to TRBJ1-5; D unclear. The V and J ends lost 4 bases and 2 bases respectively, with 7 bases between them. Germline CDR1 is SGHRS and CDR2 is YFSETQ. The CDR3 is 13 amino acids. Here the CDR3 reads CASSEVGNQPQHF. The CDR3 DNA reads TGCGCCAGCAGCGAGGTGGGCAATCAGCCCCAGCATTTT. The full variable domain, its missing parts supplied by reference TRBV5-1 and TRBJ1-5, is KAGVTQTPRYLIKTRGQQVTLSCSPISGHRSVSWYQQTPGQGLQFLFEYFSETQRNKGNFPGRFSGRQFSNSRSEMNVSTLELGDSALYLCASSEVGNQPQHFGDGTRLSIL.

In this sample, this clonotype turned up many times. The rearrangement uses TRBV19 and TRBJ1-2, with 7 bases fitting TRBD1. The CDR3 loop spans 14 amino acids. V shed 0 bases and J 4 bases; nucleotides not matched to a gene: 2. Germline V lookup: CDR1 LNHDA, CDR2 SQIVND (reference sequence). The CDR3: CASSIEGTVYGYTF. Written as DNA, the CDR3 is TGTGCCAGTAGTATAGAAGGGACAGTCTATGGCTACACCTTC.

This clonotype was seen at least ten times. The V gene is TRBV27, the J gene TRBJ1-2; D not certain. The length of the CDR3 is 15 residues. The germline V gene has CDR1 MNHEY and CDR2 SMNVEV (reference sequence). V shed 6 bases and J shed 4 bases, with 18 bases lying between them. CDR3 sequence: CASSSSGGPAYGYTF. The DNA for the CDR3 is TGTGCCAGCAGCAGCTCGGGCGGCCCAGCCTATGGCTACACCTTC.

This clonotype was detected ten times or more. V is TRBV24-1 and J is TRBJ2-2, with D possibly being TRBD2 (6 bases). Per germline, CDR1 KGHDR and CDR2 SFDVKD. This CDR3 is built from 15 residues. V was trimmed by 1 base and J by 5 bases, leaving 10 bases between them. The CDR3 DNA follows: TGTGCCACCAGTGATTTTGTGGAGGGGACCGGGGAGCTGTTTTTT. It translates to CATSDFVEGTGELFF.

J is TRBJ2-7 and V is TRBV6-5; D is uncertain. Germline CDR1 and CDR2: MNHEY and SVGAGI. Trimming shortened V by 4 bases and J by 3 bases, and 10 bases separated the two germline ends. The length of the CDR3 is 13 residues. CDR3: CASSSQANYEQYF. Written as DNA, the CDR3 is TGTGCCAGCAGTTCCCAGGCAAACTACGAGCAGTACTTC.

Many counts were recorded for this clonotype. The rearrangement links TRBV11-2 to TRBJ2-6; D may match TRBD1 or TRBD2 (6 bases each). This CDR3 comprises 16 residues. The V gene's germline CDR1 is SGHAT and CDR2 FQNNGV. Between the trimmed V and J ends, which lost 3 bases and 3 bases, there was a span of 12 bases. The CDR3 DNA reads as TGTGCCAGCAGCTTTTCCGGGGGCTTTGGGGCCAACGTCCTGACTTTC. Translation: CASSFSGGFGANVLTF. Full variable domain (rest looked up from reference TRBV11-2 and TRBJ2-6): EAGVAQSPRYKIIEKRQSVAFWCNPISGHATLYWYQQILGQGPKLLIQFQNNGVVDDSQLPKDRFSAERLKGVDSTLKIQPAKLEDSAVYLCASSFSGGFGANVLTFGAGSRLTVL.

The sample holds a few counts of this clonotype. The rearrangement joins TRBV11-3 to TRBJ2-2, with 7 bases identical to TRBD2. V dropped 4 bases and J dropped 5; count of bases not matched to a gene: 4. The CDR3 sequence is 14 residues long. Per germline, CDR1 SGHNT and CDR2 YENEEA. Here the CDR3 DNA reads TGTGCCAGCAGCTCCGGACTAGTTACCGGGGAGCTGTTTTTT. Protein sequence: CASSSGLVTGELFF.

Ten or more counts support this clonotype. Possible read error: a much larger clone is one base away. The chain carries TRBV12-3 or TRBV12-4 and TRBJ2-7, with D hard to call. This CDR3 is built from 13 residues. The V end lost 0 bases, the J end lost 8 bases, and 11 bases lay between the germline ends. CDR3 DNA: TGTGCCAGCAGTTTAGCCCAGGTATACAAGCAGTACTTC. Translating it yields CASSLAQVYKQYF.

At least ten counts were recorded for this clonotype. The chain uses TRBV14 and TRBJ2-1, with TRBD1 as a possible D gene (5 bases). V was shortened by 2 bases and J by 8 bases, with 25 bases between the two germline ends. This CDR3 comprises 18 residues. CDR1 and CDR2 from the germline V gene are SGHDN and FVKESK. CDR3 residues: CASSQRYTITGSMDEQFF. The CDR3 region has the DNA TGTGCCAGCAGCCAAAGATATACTATAACAGGATCAATGGATGAGCAGTTCTTC.

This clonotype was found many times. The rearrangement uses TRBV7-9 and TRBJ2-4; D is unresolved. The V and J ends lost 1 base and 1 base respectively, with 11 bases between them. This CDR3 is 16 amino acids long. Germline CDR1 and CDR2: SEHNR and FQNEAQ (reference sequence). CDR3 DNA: TGTGCCAGCAGCTTAGAGGAGTCGCTTGCCAAAAACATTCAGTACTTC. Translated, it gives CASSLEESLAKNIQYF.

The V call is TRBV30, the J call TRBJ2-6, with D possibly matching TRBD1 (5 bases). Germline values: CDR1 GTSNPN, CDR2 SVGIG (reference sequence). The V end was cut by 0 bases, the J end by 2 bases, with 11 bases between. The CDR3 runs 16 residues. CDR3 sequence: CAWSVRRAAGANVLTF. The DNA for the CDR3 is TGTGCCTGGAGTGTCCGCAGGGCAGCTGGGGCCAACGTCCTGACTTTC.